This TCR beta chain was identified in a study of shared clonotypes between healthy human individuals. The V gene's germline CDR1 is LNHDA and CDR2 SQIVND (reference sequence). The CDR3 runs 14 residues. V shed 3 bases and J shed 3 bases, with 12 bases lying between them. Genomic DNA of every subset was divided equally among multiple immunoSEQ plates. Clones were sequenced by immunoSEQ multiplex PCR, and TCRdb holds only the in-frame ones, with some missing. The sample has around 2.1 million clones; approximately 94% are singletons. Sequencing used naive CD4+ T cells sorted from blood. Stated subset: CD45RA+ positively selected. V usage is TRBV19 and J usage is TRBJ2-7; tentative D call: TRBD1 (5 bases). The TCR was taken from a man aged 18 to 29 in good health. The CDR3 loop reads CASSITWTSYEQYF. DNA for the CDR3: TGTGCCAGTAGTATCACGTGGACAAGCTACGAGCAGTACTTC.